What follows are 19 T cell receptor beta chains derived from one specimen sequenced in a study of vaccination effects on CD4 cells after COVID-19. Sequencing was performed with immunoSEQ multiplex PCR; in TCRdb, only in-frame clones are kept and a portion is missing. Here the sample spans 70,000 to 75,000 clones, 75% to 80% being singletons. Investigators separated out CD4+ T cells once more than nine days of culture had passed. Their antigens are not known. The source was CD4+ T cells from PBMCs cultured without peptide, collected before COVID-19 vaccination. The receptor set was obtained from a human donor who received a COVID-19 vaccine.

This rearrangement joins TRBV7-3 to TRBJ2-7, with TRBD1 matching 7 bases. V was clipped by 7 bases and J by 3 bases; unmatched bases: 21. CDR3 size: 18 residues. From germline, CDR1 is SGHTA and CDR2 FQGTGA. The CDR3: CASIPGLPRDRDFYEQYV. CDR3 DNA sequence: TGTGCCAGCATCCCCGGTTTACCTCGGGACAGAGACTTCTACGAGCAGTACGTC.

J is TRBJ2-1 and V is TRBV19; D not certain. The germline V gene encodes CDR1 LNHDA and CDR2 SQIVND (reference sequence). This CDR3 is 15 amino acids long. V was trimmed by 0 bases and J by 3 bases, leaving 9 bases between them. DNA of the CDR3: TGTGCCAGTAGTATAGATCTACGGTACTACAATGAGCAGTTCTTC. Its protein is CASSIDLRYYNEQFF. Drawing the rest from reference TRBV19 and TRBJ2-1, the complete variable domain is DGGITQSPKYLFRKEGQNVTLSCEQNLNHDAMYWYRQDPGQGLRLIYYSQIVNDFQKGDIAEGYSVSREKKESFPLTVTSAQKNPTAFYLCASSIDLRYYNEQFFGPGTRLTVL.

The chain joins TRBV2 to TRBJ2-6; no clear D gene. The CDR3 runs to 15 residues. CDR1 is SNHLY, CDR2 FYNNEI, per germline. V was trimmed by 3 bases and J by 4 bases, leaving 10 bases between them. CDR3 sequence (DNA): TGTGCCAGCAGTGAGAAAGGCACCGGGGCCAACGTCCTGACTTTC. Translation: CASSEKGTGANVLTF.

V usage is TRBV19 and J usage is TRBJ1-4, with unresolved D. The CDR3 sequence is 14 residues long. Per the germline V gene, CDR1 is LNHDA and CDR2 is SQIVND (reference sequence). Trimming pared 9 bases from V and 6 bases from J, leaving 17 bases between. The CDR3 coding sequence is TGTGCCAGCTGTAAACATCAAGGCGATGAAAAACTGTTTTTT. Translated: CASCKHQGDEKLFF.

This chain uses TRBV18 with TRBJ2-3; D is possibly TRBD1 (7 bases). Per the germline V gene, CDR1 is KGHSH and CDR2 is LQKENI. This CDR3 contains 17 residues. Trimming cost V 4 bases and J 1 base, with 18 bases left between them. As DNA, the CDR3 is TGTGCCAGCTCACTTACCCAGGGGGGCGGCGGCACAGATACGCAGTATTTT. Residues: CASSLTQGGGGTDTQYF.

V and J are TRBV5-1 and TRBJ1-4, with 8 bases that match TRBD1. Germline loops: CDR1 SGHRS, CDR2 YFSETQ. After removal of 4 bases from V and 8 bases from J, the junction contained 10 bases not matched to a gene. There are 15 residues in the CDR3. The CDR3 bases are TGCGCCAGCAGCGGACCGACAGGGGAAAACGAAAAACTGTTTTTT. Its protein product is CASSGPTGENEKLFF. The variable domain in full, completed from reference TRBV5-1 and TRBJ1-4, reads KAGVTQTPRYLIKTRGQQVTLSCSPISGHRSVSWYQQTPGQGLQFLFEYFSETQRNKGNFPGRFSGRQFSNSRSEMNVSTLELGDSALYLCASSGPTGENEKLFFGSGTQLSVL.

V and J are TRBV6-5 and TRBJ2-7, with a weak D call TRBD1 (6 bases). The germline V gene has CDR1 MNHEY and CDR2 SVGAGI. Trimming cost V 2 bases and J 8 bases, with 13 bases left between them. The CDR3 totals 13 residues. Here the CDR3 DNA reads TGTGCCAGCAGTTACGCCCAGGGGAACAAGCAGTACGTC. The encoded protein is CASSYAQGNKQYV.

The chain couples TRBV7-8 to TRBJ2-1, with 8 nucleotides matching TRBD1. The CDR3 has 18 residues. Germline trimming cut 5 bases from V and 0 bases from J; bases unmatched to any gene: 12. Germline CDR1 and CDR2: SGHVS and FQNEAQ. The CDR3 DNA is TGTGCCAGCAGCGCAGACAGGGTCAGGGGGCGCTCCTACAATGAGCAGTTCTTC. It translates to CASSADRVRGRSYNEQFF.

This clone was picked up a small number of times. The chain carries TRBV21-1 and TRBJ1-4. TRBV21-1 is termed a pseudogene. The CDR3 has 16 amino acids. Here the CDR3 reads CASSTPNKLTNEKLFF. The CDR3 DNA follows: TGTGCCAGCAGCACCCCCAATAAGCTCACTAATGAAAAACTGTTTTTT.

The chain has TRBV5-1 and TRBJ2-1; weak D call: TRBD1 (6 bases). Germline CDR1 SGHRS, CDR2 YFSETQ. Between the trimmed V and J ends, which lost 0 bases and 8 bases, there was a span of 15 bases. The CDR3 is made up of 15 amino acids. The CDR3, as DNA: TGCGCCAGCAGCTTGGACAGCAGGGGATGGGATGAGCAGTTCTTC. Protein: CASSLDSRGWDEQFF.

The chain is built from TRBV27 and TRBJ1-2; D may be TRBD1 (6 bases). The V end was cut by 5 bases, the J end by 5 bases, with 15 bases between. Germline loops: CDR1 MNHEY, CDR2 SMNVEV (reference sequence). The CDR3 has 14 amino acids. Here the CDR3 DNA reads TGTGCCAGCAGTCTCAACAGGGACAAGTATGGCTACACCTTC. Its translation is CASSLNRDKYGYTF.

This clone was observed once. This chain links TRBV5-1 with TRBJ1-1; possibly TRBD1 for D (6 bases). V was shortened by 1 base and J by 1 base, with 8 bases between the two germline ends. Germline loops: CDR1 SGHRS, CDR2 YFSETQ. The CDR3 sequence is 14 residues long. The CDR3 sequence is CASSLTGSNTEAFF. DNA of the CDR3: TGCGCCAGCAGCTTGACAGGGTCGAACACTGAAGCTTTCTTT.

The rearrangement links TRBV2 to TRBJ1-5; D uncertain. This CDR3 spans 13 amino acids. The germline V gene has CDR1 SNHLY and CDR2 FYNNEI. V gave up 7 bases and J gave up 3 bases, with 10 bases separating them. CDR3 sequence: CASTRGLNQPQHF. As DNA, the CDR3 is TGTGCCAGCACTCGTGGCCTCAATCAGCCCCAGCATTTT.

The chain joins TRBV7-3 to TRBJ2-2; TRBD1 matches at 7 bases. The V segment lost 3 bases and the J segment 1 base; nucleotides outside the gene matches: 2. Looked up from germline, CDR1 is SGHTA and CDR2 is FQGTGA. The CDR3 is 15 residues long. The CDR3 DNA follows: TGTGCCAGCAGCTTGACAGGGTGGAACACCGGGGAGCTGTTTTTT. It is translated as CASSLTGWNTGELFF.

This rearrangement joins TRBV10-3 to TRBJ2-7, with D possibly TRBD2 on 5 matching bases. The CDR3 length is 14 residues. V lost 4 bases and J lost 2, with 12 bases in between. Germline V gene sequence: CDR1 ENHRY, CDR2 SYGVKD. In DNA form, the CDR3 reads TGTGCCATCAGTGTGACCGGGGTCCCCTACGAGCAGTACGTC. This encodes CAISVTGVPYEQYV.

This clone was picked up a small number of times. The rearrangement joins TRBV9 to TRBJ2-7, with D uncertain. Trimming took off 0 bases at V and 7 bases at J, with 2 bases between the two ends. Germline V gives CDR1 SGDLS, CDR2 YYNGEE. The CDR3 runs to 10 residues. The CDR3 protein is CASSVGEQYV. The DNA for the CDR3 is TGTGCCAGCAGCGTAGGAGAGCAGTACGTC.

The chain couples TRBV7-2 to TRBJ2-3; a weak D match, TRBD2 (5 bases). Trimming took 1 base from V and 11 from J, leaving 10 bases between them. The CDR3 contains 12 residues. Germline lookup yields CDR1 SGHTA and CDR2 FQGNSA. The CDR3 DNA reads TGTGCCAGCAGCTTAGTCGCGGGCGGGCAGTATTTT. Protein product: CASSLVAGGQYF.

This clone was observed a handful of times. This chain uses TRBV5-6 with TRBJ1-4; D not certain. CDR3 length: 13 amino acids. The V end lost 0 bases, the J end lost 7 bases, and 7 bases lay between the germline ends. Germline lookup yields CDR1 SGHDT and CDR2 YYEEEE. The CDR3 protein is CASSLGEGEKLFF. The CDR3 DNA follows: TGTGCCAGCAGCTTGGGGGAGGGTGAAAAACTGTTTTTT. Complete variable domain (other parts from reference TRBV5-6 and TRBJ1-4): DAGVTQSPTHLIKTRGQQVTLRCSPKSGHDTVSWYQQALGQGPQFIFQYYEEEERQRGNFPDRFSGHQFPNYSSELNVNALLLGDSALYLCASSLGEGEKLFFGSGTQLSVL.

The rearrangement links TRBV7-8 to TRBJ2-5; 7 positions agree with TRBD1. V shed 0 bases, J shed 2 bases, and the junction held 9 bases outside the gene matches. The CDR3 spans 17 residues. From germline, CDR1 is SGHVS and CDR2 FQNEAQ. The CDR3 nucleotides read TGTGCCAGCAGCTTAGCCTGGGACAGCTACTCACAAGAGACCCAGTACTTC. This translates into CASSLAWDSYSQETQYF.